This T cell receptor beta chain was recorded in a study of shared clonotypes between healthy human individuals (TCRdb year 2020). With respect to the entire study: Three men and a couple of women, aged 18 to 49 years, made up the cohort. Libraries were prepared and TCR repertoires were sequenced by different laboratories using diverse techniques, in order to increase sequencing depth and limit assay-specific biases. To estimate repertoire size and how much clonotype sharing occurs between individuals, the study deeply sequenced the blood TCR repertoires of about 5 healthy adults. Between about 0.94 and 8.9 billion PBMCs per donor were obtained by leukapheresis. For each donor, three plates each were used for CD4 naive and CD4 memory, two plates were used for CD8 naive, and one plate was used for CD8 memory.

Overall study results and their limits: Rarefaction of sorted-subset datasets indicated incomplete sequencing despite the large sequencing depth. When a handful of donors were compared, the shared fraction of clonotypes was roughly 5% for naive CD4, more than 3% for naive CD8, more than 2% for memory CD4, and roughly 0.43% for memory CD8. Because the study included a small number of donors, the genetic and exposure-history diversity represented was limited. Pairwise subsampling led to the expectation that sequencing depth would affect the degree of clonotype sharing among donors. Clonotypes shared by all four sorted-subset donors showed higher generation probabilities than non-shared clonotypes. Estimated clonotype richness was generally larger for naive than for memory subsets. Sampling was restricted to blood, and TCR repertoires in tissue are likely to differ from TCR repertoires in blood.

CD8 naive samples were CD45RO-negative cells positively selected for CCR7, giving a CD45RA+CCR7+ population that excluded TemRA cells. The donors were healthy, HIV-negative adults who had no recently reported acute infections or vaccinations. Only Caucasian adults living in Nashville, Tennessee, USA were represented among the donors. Blood was obtained by leukapheresis, after which PBMCs were separated by Ficoll-Histopaque density gradient centrifugation and cryopreserved in liquid nitrogen vapor phase. Purity and quantity of every magnetically sorted T cell population were checked by analytical flow cytometry. Genomic DNA was isolated from each sorted fraction and quantified by UV absorbance on a Nanodrop 2000c. This clone is a singleton in its sample. Its binding antigen is unknown. No base quality values were provided; no much bigger clone lies one nucleotide off. TCR CDR3 regions were amplified from genomic DNA by multiplex PCR using the deep immunoSEQ assay. For each cell subset, the extracted genomic DNA was distributed evenly across all wells of several immunoSEQ 96-well plates, and each plate served as one replicate. For sorted subsets, around 0.2 ug genomic DNA, equal to tens of thousands of T cell genomes, was loaded into each replicate PCR. Purified libraries were measured with a Qubit 3.0 fluorometer, size-checked on a Bioanalyzer 2100, and measured again with the KAPA Library Quantification kit. Every immunoSEQ 96-well plate was sequenced on a dedicated single-read 150-cycle Illumina NextSeq 550 flow cell. Under the source paper's analysis protocol: Because only junctional sequences without quality scores were contained in the immunoSEQ output, filtering matching that applied to full-length reads could not be performed. Sequences were annotated with PyIR, a Python wrapper for IgBLAST v1.9, using IMGT germline references to assign V/J genes and CDR3. Reads were filtered out if the reads had weak V/J assignments (E-value above 1e-6), no CDR3, stop codons, out-of-frame junctions, or ambiguous translated residues. V3J clonotypes were defined as sequences sharing the same inferred V gene, J gene, and CDR3 amino acid sequence. Percentage overlap between repertoires was calculated by dividing the number of shared unique clonotypes by the size of the smaller repertoire. Three approaches were used to assess repertoire richness: RTK rarefaction, the Chao1 estimator, and Recon v2.1 estimates of unobserved clonotypes. For all TCRbeta clonotypes obtained by the gDNA method from a few donors, generation probabilities were computed with OLGA. What TCRdb holds here is the immuneACCESS table cut down to in-frame rearrangements. Part of the clones is not present; checked against another copy, under half of the missing clones reflect an unresolved V gene, and the others are unexplained. Clone size and the V and J calls come from that table; the DNA yielded D and trimming. This sample comprises hundreds of thousands of clones, about 95% of them detected only once. About 0.11% of the sample comes from the top ten.

Sample: naive CD8+ T cells sorted from blood. Taken with the paper, the label for cell subset or site translates to: CD45RA+CCR7+. This sequence was found in a woman aged 25-40 years in good health.

The CDR3 sequence is CASSSVAYNEQFF. The DNA is TGTGCCAGCAGTTCCGTGGCCTACAATGAGCAGTTCTTC. The rearranged chain carries TRBV6-6 and TRBJ2-1; the D gene lacks a confident call. A distance of 6 bases separates the germline ends of V and J, which lose 4 bases and 2 bases respectively. Reading the germline V gene (reference sequence) gives CDR1 MNHNY and CDR2 SVGAGI. Taken from cysteine to phenylalanine, the CDR3 has 13 residues. Only the CDR3 DNA stays, 39 bases, in frame from base 1.